This T cell receptor beta chain originates from a study of T cells after yellow fever vaccination. This clonotype appeared many times. TCRdb reanalysed the 5' RACE reads using MiXCR and keeps one entry per CDR3 protein. The sample carries under 300,000 distinct CDR3 sequences, 6.9% recorded once. Germline-derived CDR1 and CDR2 are MNHEY and SVGAGI. Between the trimmed V and J ends, which lost 2 bases and 2 bases, there was a span of 7 bases. CDR3 length: 13 amino acids. This sequence joins TRBV6-5 and TRBJ2-7, with no clear D. The sample in question was CD4+ T cells sorted from PBMCs, obtained 15 days after the yellow fever booster vaccination. This sequence was found in a man between 25 and 39 years old who received the YFV17D yellow fever vaccine. The CDR3, as DNA: TGTGCCAGCAGTTACCGTATGACCTACGAGCAGTACTTC. Translating it yields CASSYRMTYEQYF.